This T cell receptor (beta chain) stems from a study of Graves' ophthalmopathy and Graves' hyperthyroidism. Study-level results: A 13-signature model separated ophthalmopathy from stable hyperthyroidism, reaching around 89% sensitivity and less than 83% specificity cross-validated. Clonotypes were expanded in thyroid at above 0.001 frequency, and most also appeared in blood.

Trimming at V came to 5 bases and at J to 10 bases, leaving 10 bases not matched to a gene. The CDR3 is 14 amino acids. Investigators amplified TCR beta CDR3 regions from RNA transcripts. RT-PCR in the first round used HTBI primers; a second-round multiplex PCR followed. TCRdb called the multiplex PCR reads again in MiXCR, with one record for every CDR3 protein. The sample gives 900,000 to 1,200,000 distinct CDR3 sequences, about 35% of which show up once; over 8.5% is in the top ten. The hyperthyroidism patients, aged 18 to 65, had been newly diagnosed, with under 2 months' duration. The authors diagnosed from clinical symptoms, serum thyroxine, TRAb, thyroid ultrasound and orbital computed tomography. A note on this clonotype: The target antigen is unknown.

This receptor was taken from an adult man with Graves' hyperthyroidism. This sequence joins TRBV12-3 or TRBV12-4 and TRBJ1-2; 10 bases map to TRBD1. What was sequenced was peripheral blood or thyroid tissue (not recorded which). CDR3: CASSPQPGTGAYTF. CDR3 sequence (DNA): TGTGCCAGCAGTCCCCAACCCGGGACAGGGGCCTACACCTTC.